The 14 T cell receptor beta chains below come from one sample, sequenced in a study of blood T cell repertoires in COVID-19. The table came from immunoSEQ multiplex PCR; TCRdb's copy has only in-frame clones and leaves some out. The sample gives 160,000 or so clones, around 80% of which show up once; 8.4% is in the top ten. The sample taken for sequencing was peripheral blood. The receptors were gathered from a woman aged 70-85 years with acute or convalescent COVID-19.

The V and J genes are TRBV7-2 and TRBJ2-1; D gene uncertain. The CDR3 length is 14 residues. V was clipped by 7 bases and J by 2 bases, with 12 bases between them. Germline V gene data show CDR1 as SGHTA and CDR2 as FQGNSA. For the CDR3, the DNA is TGTGCCAGCACCCTGACAAGCCCCTACAATGAGCAGTTCTTC. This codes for CASTLTSPYNEQFF.

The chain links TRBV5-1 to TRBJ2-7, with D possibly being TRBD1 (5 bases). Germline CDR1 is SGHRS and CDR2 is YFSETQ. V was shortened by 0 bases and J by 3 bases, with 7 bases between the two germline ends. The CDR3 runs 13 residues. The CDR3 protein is CASSLGTNYEQYF. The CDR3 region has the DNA TGCGCCAGCAGCTTGGGGACAAACTACGAGCAGTACTTC. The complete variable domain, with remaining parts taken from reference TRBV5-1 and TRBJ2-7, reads KAGVTQTPRYLIKTRGQQVTLSCSPISGHRSVSWYQQTPGQGLQFLFEYFSETQRNKGNFPGRFSGRQFSNSRSEMNVSTLELGDSALYLCASSLGTNYEQYFGPGTRLTVT.

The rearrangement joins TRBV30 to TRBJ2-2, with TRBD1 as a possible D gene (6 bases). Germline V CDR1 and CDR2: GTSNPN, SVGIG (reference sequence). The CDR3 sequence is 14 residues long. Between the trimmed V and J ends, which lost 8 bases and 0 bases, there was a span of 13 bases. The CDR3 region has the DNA TGTGCCGCCCAGGGGCTCACGAACACCGGGGAGCTGTTTTTT. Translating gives CAAQGLTNTGELFF.

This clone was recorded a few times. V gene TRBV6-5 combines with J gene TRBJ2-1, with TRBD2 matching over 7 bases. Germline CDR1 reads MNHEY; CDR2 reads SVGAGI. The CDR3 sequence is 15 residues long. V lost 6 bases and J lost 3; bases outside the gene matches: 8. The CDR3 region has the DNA TGTGCCAGCAGGACAGCGGGACGCGACTACAATGAGCAGTTCTTC. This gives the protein CASRTAGRDYNEQFF.

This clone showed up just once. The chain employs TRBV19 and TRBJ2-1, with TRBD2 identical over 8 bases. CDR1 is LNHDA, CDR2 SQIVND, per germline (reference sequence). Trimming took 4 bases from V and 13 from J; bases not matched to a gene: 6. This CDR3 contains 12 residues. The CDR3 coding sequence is TGTGCCAGTAGTAGCCCAGCGGGAGTTCAGTTCTTC. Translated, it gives CASSSPAGVQFF.

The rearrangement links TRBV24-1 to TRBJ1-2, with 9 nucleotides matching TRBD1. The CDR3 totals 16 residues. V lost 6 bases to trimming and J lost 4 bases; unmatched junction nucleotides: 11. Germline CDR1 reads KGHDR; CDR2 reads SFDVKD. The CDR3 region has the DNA TGTGCCACCAGTAGTGGGACAGGGCATACTCTCTATGGCTACACCTTC. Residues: CATSSGTGHTLYGYTF.

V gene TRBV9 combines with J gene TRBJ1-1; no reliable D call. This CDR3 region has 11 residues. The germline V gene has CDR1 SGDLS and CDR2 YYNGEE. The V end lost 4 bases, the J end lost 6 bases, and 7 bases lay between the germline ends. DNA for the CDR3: TGTGCCAGCAGCTCAGATTCTGAAGCTTTCTTT. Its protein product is CASSSDSEAFF.

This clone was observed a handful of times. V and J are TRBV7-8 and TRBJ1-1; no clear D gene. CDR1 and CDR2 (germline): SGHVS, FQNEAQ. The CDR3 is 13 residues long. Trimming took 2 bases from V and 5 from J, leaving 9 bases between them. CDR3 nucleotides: TGTGCCAGCAGCTTATCGGTCAATACTGAAGCTTTCTTT. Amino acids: CASSLSVNTEAFF.

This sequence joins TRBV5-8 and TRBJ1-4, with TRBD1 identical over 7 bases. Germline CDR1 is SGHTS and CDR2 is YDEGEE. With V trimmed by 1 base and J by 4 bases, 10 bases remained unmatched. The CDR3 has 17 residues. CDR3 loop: CASSLPLRQGVNEKLFF. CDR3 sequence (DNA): TGTGCCAGCAGCTTGCCTCTCCGGCAGGGGGTTAATGAAAAACTGTTTTTT.

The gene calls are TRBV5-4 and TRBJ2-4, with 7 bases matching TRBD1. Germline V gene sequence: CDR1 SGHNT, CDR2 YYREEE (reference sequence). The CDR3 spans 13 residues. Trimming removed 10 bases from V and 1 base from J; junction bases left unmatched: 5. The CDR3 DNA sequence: TGTGCCTCCGGGGACAGCGCCAAAAACATTCAGTACTTC. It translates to CASGDSAKNIQYF.

CDR3 region: CATRLAGECTDTQYF. Written as DNA, the CDR3 is TGTGCCACTCGACTAGCGGGGGAATGCACAGATACGCAGTATTTT. The chain uses TRBV6-4 and TRBJ2-3; 12 nucleotides match TRBD2. V gave up 10 bases and J gave up 1 base; unmatched junction bases: 6. Germline CDR1 and CDR2: MRHNA and SNTAGT. The CDR3 consists of 15 residues.

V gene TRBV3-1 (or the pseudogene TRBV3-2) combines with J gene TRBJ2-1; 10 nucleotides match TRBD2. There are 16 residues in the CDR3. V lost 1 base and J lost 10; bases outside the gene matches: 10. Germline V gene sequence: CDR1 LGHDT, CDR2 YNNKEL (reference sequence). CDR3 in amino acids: CASSQGRLAGVGEQFF. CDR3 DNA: TGTGCCAGCAGCCAAGGGCGGCTAGCGGGAGTAGGCGAGCAGTTCTTC.

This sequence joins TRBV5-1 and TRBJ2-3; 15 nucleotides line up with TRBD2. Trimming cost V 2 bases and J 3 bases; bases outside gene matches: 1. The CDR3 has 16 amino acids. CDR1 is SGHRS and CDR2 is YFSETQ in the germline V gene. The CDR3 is CASSLGTSGRTDTQYF. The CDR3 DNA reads TGCGCCAGCAGCTTAGGGACTAGCGGGAGGACAGATACGCAGTATTTT.

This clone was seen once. For the CDR3, the DNA is TGCGCCAGCAGCCAAGATCCGACTAGCGGGGGGTACGAGCAGTACTTC. Translated, it gives CASSQDPTSGGYEQYF. The V and J genes are TRBV4-3 and TRBJ2-7, with 13 bases aligning to TRBD2. This CDR3 has 16 residues. V dropped 0 bases and J dropped 4; count of bases not matched to a gene: 3. Germline-derived CDR1 and CDR2 are LGHNA and YSLEER.